A selection of T cell receptor beta chains follows, all from one sample in a study of blood T cells in healthy people across ages. One entry per CDR3 protein results from TCRdb running MiXCR on the 5' RACE reads. The sample has approximately 790,000 distinct CDR3 sequences; 62% are singletons. The sample consisted of blood. Source of these receptors: a man aged 25 to 45 in good health. Each CDR3 is given with its conserved first and last residue. A D gene is named only where the DNA matches it firmly. Rows give clone size only sometimes, using once, few, many, or a class for an expanded clone.

abundance: NA
j_gene: TRBJ2-4
d_gene: TRBD2
v_gene: TRBV6-6
CDR3nt: TGTGCCAGCAGCCGATTCCCAGCGGGGGGGCGGCAAAACATTCAGTACTTC
CDR3aa: CASSRFPAGGRQNIQYF

abundance: NA
j_gene: TRBJ2-4
d_gene: TRBD2
v_gene: TRBV13
CDR3nt: TGTGCCAGCAGCTTAGGCCCGGGGGGGACGAACATTCAGTACTTC
CDR3aa: CASSLGPGGTNIQYF

abundance: NA
j_gene: TRBJ2-5
d_gene: TRBD1
v_gene: TRBV5-5
CDR3nt: TGTGCCAGCAGCTTGGTGGGGACAGGGTCACAAGAGACCCAGTACTTC
CDR3aa: CASSLVGTGSQETQYF

abundance: NA
j_gene: TRBJ2-3
d_gene: NA
v_gene: TRBV12-3/TRBV12-4
CDR3nt: TGTGCCAGCAGTTTAGCTAGAGGGGTGGCAGATACGCAGTATTTT
CDR3aa: CASSLARGVADTQYF

abundance: few
j_gene: TRBJ1-2
d_gene: TRBD1
v_gene: TRBV4-3
CDR3nt: TGCGCCAGCAGCCCGGACAGGTCGGGCTATGGCTACACCTTC
CDR3aa: CASSPDRSGYGYTF

abundance: NA
j_gene: TRBJ2-3
d_gene: TRBD1
v_gene: TRBV5-1
CDR3nt: TGCGCCAGCAGCCCTGGACAGGGGGCGCGAACAGATACGCAGTATTTT
CDR3aa: CASSPGQGARTDTQYF

abundance: NA
j_gene: TRBJ1-2
d_gene: NA
v_gene: TRBV5-1
CDR3nt: TGCGCCAGCAGCTTTGGGACAAGGGAGCGAGCTAACTATGGCTACACCTTC
CDR3aa: CASSFGTRERANYGYTF

abundance: NA
j_gene: TRBJ2-1
d_gene: NA
v_gene: TRBV10-3
CDR3nt: TGTGCCATCAGTGACCATACCACCGCGTACAATGAGCAGTTCTTC
CDR3aa: CAISDHTTAYNEQFF

abundance: NA
j_gene: TRBJ2-1
d_gene: TRBD1
v_gene: TRBV20-1
CDR3nt: TGCAGTGCTAATCACAGGGGGCTAATTGAGCAGTTCTTC
CDR3aa: CSANHRGLIEQFF

abundance: few
j_gene: TRBJ2-7
d_gene: NA
v_gene: TRBV9
CDR3nt: TGTGCCAGCAGCGTAGACCCAAATCAAGCCTACGAGCAGTACTTC
CDR3aa: CASSVDPNQAYEQYF

abundance: NA
j_gene: TRBJ2-3
d_gene: NA
v_gene: TRBV20-1
CDR3nt: TGCAGTGCCCCAGCAAGGAATGGAGATACGCAGTATTTT
CDR3aa: CSAPARNGDTQYF

abundance: NA
j_gene: TRBJ2-1
d_gene: TRBD1
v_gene: TRBV27
CDR3nt: TGTGCCAGCAGCCTCCGCCACCGGGGTAAGGGGGCTGAGCAGTTCTTC
CDR3aa: CASSLRHRGKGAEQFF

abundance: NA
j_gene: TRBJ1-2
d_gene: NA
v_gene: TRBV7-2
CDR3nt: TGTGCCAGCAGCTTGGTTGGGGCGCGAATGGGCTACACCTTC
CDR3aa: CASSLVGARMGYTF

abundance: once
j_gene: TRBJ1-1
d_gene: NA
v_gene: TRBV3-1
CDR3nt: TGTGCCAGCAGCCCCGAATGGGGGGGAGCTTTCTTT
CDR3aa: CASSPEWGGAFF

abundance: few
j_gene: TRBJ2-3
d_gene: TRBD2
v_gene: TRBV9
CDR3nt: TGTGCCAGCAGCCCGCCGGGAGGGGATACGCAGTATTTT
CDR3aa: CASSPPGGDTQYF

abundance: NA
j_gene: TRBJ2-7
d_gene: TRBD2
v_gene: TRBV11-2
CDR3nt: TGTGCCAGCAGCTTAGATAGACTAGCGGGGGATGAGCAGTACTTC
CDR3aa: CASSLDRLAGDEQYF

abundance: NA
j_gene: TRBJ1-5
d_gene: NA
v_gene: TRBV27
CDR3nt: TGTGCCAGCGGCCGTCCGGCCTCCATAGGGGATCAGCCCCAGCATTTT
CDR3aa: CASGRPASIGDQPQHF

abundance: NA
j_gene: TRBJ2-7
d_gene: TRBD1
v_gene: TRBV27
CDR3nt: TGTGCCAGCAGTTTTATGGCAGGGGGCGACGGGCAGTACTTC
CDR3aa: CASSFMAGGDGQYF

abundance: NA
j_gene: TRBJ1-2
d_gene: NA
v_gene: TRBV30
CDR3nt: TGTGCCTGGAGCGCCCTAGGTGGCTACACCTTC
CDR3aa: CAWSALGGYTF

abundance: NA
j_gene: TRBJ2-1
d_gene: NA
v_gene: TRBV9
CDR3nt: TGTGCCAGCAGCGTACTGAGGGGACAAACCTACAATGAGCAGTTCTTC
CDR3aa: CASSVLRGQTYNEQFF

abundance: NA
j_gene: TRBJ2-1
d_gene: TRBD2
v_gene: TRBV5-1
CDR3nt: TGCGCCAGCAGCTTGGCCGTCGGCGGGAGCTCCTACAATGAGCAGTTCTTC
CDR3aa: CASSLAVGGSSYNEQFF

abundance: few
j_gene: TRBJ2-1
d_gene: NA
v_gene: TRBV7-9
CDR3nt: TGTGCCAGCGGGCCCGTGGCTAGCACGTTCTTC
CDR3aa: CASGPVASTFF

abundance: NA
j_gene: TRBJ2-7
d_gene: NA
v_gene: TRBV29-1
CDR3nt: TGCAGCGTTGACCGGTCGGGCGGCAATGAGCAGTACTTC
CDR3aa: CSVDRSGGNEQYF

abundance: NA
j_gene: TRBJ2-4
d_gene: TRBD2
v_gene: TRBV9
CDR3nt: TGTGCCAGCAGCCCCCAACCACTAGCGGGGGGGCCTTCAAACATTCAGTACTTC
CDR3aa: CASSPQPLAGGPSNIQYF

abundance: NA
j_gene: TRBJ2-7
d_gene: NA
v_gene: TRBV28
CDR3nt: TGTGCCAGCAGTTTACTGGAGAAACCGGCCTACGAGCAGTACTTC
CDR3aa: CASSLLEKPAYEQYF

abundance: once
j_gene: TRBJ1-2
d_gene: TRBD1
v_gene: TRBV28
CDR3nt: TGTGCCAGCAGTTTAGTGGACAGGGGGGACGGCTACACCTTC
CDR3aa: CASSLVDRGDGYTF

abundance: many
j_gene: TRBJ2-5
d_gene: NA
v_gene: TRBV3-1
CDR3nt: TGTGCCAGCGGCCAAGAGACCCAGTACTTC
CDR3aa: CASGQETQYF

abundance: NA
j_gene: TRBJ2-7
d_gene: NA
v_gene: TRBV20-1
CDR3nt: TGCAGTGCTAGTTTGGCAGGATCCTCCTACGAGCAGTACTTC
CDR3aa: CSASLAGSSYEQYF

abundance: NA
j_gene: TRBJ2-5
d_gene: TRBD2
v_gene: TRBV2
CDR3nt: TGTGCCAGCAGTGAACGCGGGGGGGGCCGGGAGACCCAGTACTTC
CDR3aa: CASSERGGGRETQYF

abundance: NA
j_gene: TRBJ2-5
d_gene: TRBD2
v_gene: TRBV29-1
CDR3nt: TGCAGCGCCCAGACAGCGGGGGGGCTGGAGGCCCAGTACTTC
CDR3aa: CSAQTAGGLEAQYF

abundance: few
j_gene: TRBJ2-7
d_gene: TRBD1
v_gene: TRBV28
CDR3nt: TGTGCCTCTTCTGGACAGGCCTACGAGCAGTACTTC
CDR3aa: CASSGQAYEQYF

abundance: NA
j_gene: TRBJ1-2
d_gene: TRBD1
v_gene: TRBV29-1
CDR3nt: TGCAGCGTCCCGACCGGGACAGGGTATGGCTATAGCTACACCTTC
CDR3aa: CSVPTGTGYGYSYTF

abundance: NA
j_gene: TRBJ2-1
d_gene: TRBD2
v_gene: TRBV24-1
CDR3nt: TGTGCCACCAGTGATACTAGCGGGGGCCCTTACAATGAGCAGTTCTTC
CDR3aa: CATSDTSGGPYNEQFF

abundance: few
j_gene: TRBJ2-3
d_gene: TRBD2
v_gene: TRBV7-2
CDR3nt: TGTGCCAGCAGCTTACAACGGGGGGGCCGGAGCACAGATACGCAGTATTTT
CDR3aa: CASSLQRGGRSTDTQYF

abundance: NA
j_gene: TRBJ2-1
d_gene: TRBD2
v_gene: TRBV7-3
CDR3nt: TGTGCCAGCAGCAAAAGACTAGCGGGGGCCTACAATGAGCAGTTCTTC
CDR3aa: CASSKRLAGAYNEQFF

abundance: NA
j_gene: TRBJ2-1
d_gene: TRBD2
v_gene: TRBV7-2
CDR3nt: TGTGCCAGCAGCTTGGCCGGGACTAGCGGGAGAAGGAATGAGCAGTTCTTC
CDR3aa: CASSLAGTSGRRNEQFF

abundance: NA
j_gene: TRBJ2-7
d_gene: NA
v_gene: TRBV6-1
CDR3nt: TGTGCCAGCAGTGAAGAGAGGAACTCCTACGAGCAGTACTTC
CDR3aa: CASSEERNSYEQYF

abundance: few
j_gene: TRBJ2-3
d_gene: NA
v_gene: TRBV3-1
CDR3nt: TGTGCCAGCAGCCAAGCCGGGGGAACGACAGATACGCAGTATTTT
CDR3aa: CASSQAGGTTDTQYF

abundance: NA
j_gene: TRBJ2-5
d_gene: NA
v_gene: TRBV14
CDR3nt: TGTGCCAGCAGCCCGAAATACAGGGTCCAAGAGACCCAGTACTTC
CDR3aa: CASSPKYRVQETQYF

abundance: NA
j_gene: TRBJ1-2
d_gene: NA
v_gene: TRBV12-3/TRBV12-4
CDR3nt: TGTGCCAGCAGTCCACAGGAGGGGAGAAGCTACACCTTC
CDR3aa: CASSPQEGRSYTF

abundance: few
j_gene: TRBJ2-5
d_gene: NA
v_gene: TRBV11-1
CDR3nt: TGTGCCAGCAGCGCGACCCAGGGCAAGCAGTACTTC
CDR3aa: CASSATQGKQYF

abundance: few
j_gene: TRBJ1-4
d_gene: TRBD1
v_gene: TRBV10-3
CDR3nt: TGTGCCATCAGTGAGTCTGCGGGACAGGGTTATGAAAAACTGTTTTTT
CDR3aa: CAISESAGQGYEKLFF

abundance: few
j_gene: TRBJ2-3
d_gene: TRBD2
v_gene: TRBV10-3
CDR3nt: TGTGCCATCAGTGGGGAGCGGGGAGCTTCTACGCAGTATTTT
CDR3aa: CAISGERGASTQYF

abundance: NA
j_gene: TRBJ2-7
d_gene: NA
v_gene: TRBV6-2/TRBV6-3
CDR3nt: TGTGCCAGCACCCTTCGGTTGGAGGTGGCAAGGGAGCAGTACTTC
CDR3aa: CASTLRLEVAREQYF

abundance: NA
j_gene: TRBJ1-5
d_gene: TRBD1
v_gene: TRBV20-1
CDR3nt: TGCAGTGCGGCGGACAGGCTGGGAGGTCCTAAACAGCCCCAGCATTTT
CDR3aa: CSAADRLGGPKQPQHF

abundance: NA
j_gene: TRBJ2-5
d_gene: NA
v_gene: TRBV20-1
CDR3nt: TGCAGACCGTCTGGGACTCCTGGCGAGACCCAGTACTTC
CDR3aa: CRPSGTPGETQYF

abundance: few
j_gene: TRBJ2-1
d_gene: NA
v_gene: TRBV19
CDR3nt: TGTGCCAGTAGACACGGACAAGGTTACAATGAGCAGTTCTTC
CDR3aa: CASRHGQGYNEQFF

abundance: NA
j_gene: TRBJ1-1
d_gene: TRBD1
v_gene: TRBV12-3/TRBV12-4
CDR3nt: TGTGCCAGCAGTCTACTACTTGAAGACAGGGAACGGGACACTGAAGCTTTCTTT
CDR3aa: CASSLLLEDRERDTEAFF